This TCR beta chain comes out of a study of technical replicates of blood from several donors. The assay was immunoSEQ multiplex PCR, and TCRdb's table has in-frame clones only and misses some. The sample carries approximately 75,000 clones, approximately 80% recorded once. Germline CDR1 SGHRS, CDR2 YFSETQ. The CDR3 has 14 residues. Trimming left V 4 bases short and J 2 bases short, with 9 bases between. The sequencing sample was made of PBMCs. The genes are TRBV5-1 and TRBJ2-2; D perhaps matches TRBD2 (6 bases). The TCR was taken from a human donor in good health. Some clones in this sample may be carry-over from other donors' samples. The CDR3 spells CASSPGGNTGELFF. Written as DNA, the CDR3 is TGCGCCAGCAGCCCCGGGGGTAACACCGGGGAGCTGTTTTTT.